The entry that follows covers one T cell receptor (beta chain) sequence. Its antigen is unidentified. V lost 2 bases and J lost 4, with 14 bases in between. Germline V gene sequence: CDR1 SEHNR, CDR2 FQNEAQ (reference sequence). The CDR3 runs 15 residues. These data belong to a study of Tregs in tolerant kidney transplant recipients. Study-wide context: Sorting of CD4+CD25+CD127- cells followed approximately three-day belatacept mixed lymphocyte reactions, sometimes with roughly 5-day graft donor restimulation. Whole-study results and caveats: Expanding Tregs on activated donor B cells appeared to best identify donor-specific TCRbeta clones. Validation in larger populations is needed because few patients were studied. No direct test of biological reproducibility was done here.

Profiled with immunoSEQ multiplex PCR; TCRdb holds only in-frame clones, not every one. The top ten hold more than 0.35% of the sample, which has about 44,000 clones, around 95% seen once. This chain uses TRBV7-9 with TRBJ2-5; maybe TRBD1 (5 bases). The sequence derives from a human donor in good health. The sequenced sample was Tregs from blood cultured with allogeneic cells. The DNA of the CDR3 is TGTGCCAGCAGCTTAAACCTGGGTGGGGCAGAGACCCAGTACTTC. Amino acid sequence: CASSLNLGGAETQYF.